These T cell receptor beta chains were read from a single sample in a study of cytomegalovirus exposure and HLA in healthy donors. Some clones are missing from TCRdb's copy, which holds only in-frame ones; the method was immunoSEQ multiplex PCR. The sample contains about 110,000 clones, approximately 96% of which appear only once. The specimen was PBMCs. The receptors originated from a woman in her late teens or twenties in good health and CMV-seronegative. Each CDR3 is given with its conserved first and last residue. D genes are given only for firm matches. Some rows have no size entry. The others give once, few or many, or a class for an expanded clone.

V	J	size	D	CDR3	DNA
TRBV6-4	TRBJ2-1	.	TRBD2	CASSLLAGAGEQFF	TGTGCCAGCAGCTTACTAGCGGGGGCGGGTGAGCAGTTCTTC
TRBV11-3	TRBJ2-7	.	.	CASSLGTYSEQYF	TGTGCCAGCAGCCTCGGGACTTATAGCGAGCAGTACTTC
TRBV2	TRBJ1-6	.	TRBD1	CASTRTGELPLHF	TGTGCCAGCACCCGGACAGGGGAACTACCCCTCCACTTT
TRBV6-5	TRBJ1-1	.	TRBD1	CASSTRQGPTEAFF	TGTGCCAGCAGTACTCGACAGGGTCCAACTGAAGCTTTCTTT
TRBV27	TRBJ2-5	once	TRBD1	CASSPRGPVETQYF	TGTGCCAGCAGTCCGAGGGGGCCAGTGGAGACCCAGTACTTC
TRBV19	TRBJ2-7	once	.	CASSIDREGRPEQYF	TGTGCCAGTAGTATCGACAGAGAAGGACGGCCCGAGCAGTACTTC
TRBV11-2	TRBJ1-2	.	.	CASSSGQGYGYTF	TGTGCCAGCAGCTCAGGGCAGGGCTATGGCTACACCTTC
TRBV19	TRBJ2-1	.	.	CASSIGSTPEQFF	TGTGCCAGTAGTATAGGGTCGACACCTGAGCAGTTCTTC
TRBV6-1	TRBJ1-5	once	TRBD1	CASKNRGPSNQPQHF	TGTGCCAGCAAGAACAGGGGGCCGAGCAATCAGCCCCAGCATTTT
TRBV2	TRBJ1-1	.	.	CATREQSQNTEAFF	TGTGCCACCCGAGAACAGTCTCAGAACACTGAAGCTTTCTTT
TRBV18	TRBJ2-5	once	TRBD2	CASSPARGGAQETQYF	TGTGCCAGCTCACCGGCTCGCGGGGGGGCACAAGAGACCCAGTACTTC
TRBV7-7	TRBJ2-5	once	TRBD2	CASSRHVRGGGGQQETQYF	TGTGCCAGCAGCCGACACGTCCGGGGCGGGGGGGGGCAACAAGAGACCCAGTACTTC
TRBV27	TRBJ1-5	.	TRBD1	CASSGQGLNQPQHF	TGTGCCAGCAGCGGACAGGGTTTGAATCAGCCCCAGCATTTT
TRBV11-2	TRBJ1-6	once	.	CASSSYGQSQNSPLHF	TGTGCCAGCAGCTCGTACGGACAGTCACAGAATTCACCCCTCCACTTT
TRBV7-6	TRBJ2-3	.	.	CASSRGTDTQYF	TGTGCCAGCAGCCGGGGCACAGATACGCAGTATTTT
TRBV13	TRBJ1-5	.	.	CASSFGQLNQPQHF	TGTGCCAGCAGCTTCGGACAGCTTAATCAGCCCCAGCATTTT
TRBV5-6	TRBJ1-2	.	.	CASSVQGSGYTF	TGTGCCAGCAGCGTTCAGGGGAGCGGCTACACCTTC
TRBV7-6	TRBJ2-3	.	TRBD2	CASSTTSAGGPRADTQYF	TGTGCCAGCAGCACCACTTCTGCGGGGGGACCCCGGGCAGATACGCAGTATTTT
TRBV6-5	TRBJ2-7	.	TRBD1	CASSWDRVREQYF	TGTGCCAGCAGTTGGGACAGGGTGCGGGAGCAGTACTTC
TRBV27	TRBJ2-7	.	TRBD1	CASRGTGGGYEQYF	TGTGCCAGCAGGGGGACAGGGGGCGGATACGAGCAGTACTTC
TRBV7-8	TRBJ2-3	.	.	CASSLLSGRHPRNMAQYF	TGTGCCAGCAGCTTACTCTCAGGGCGACACCCCAGGAATATGGCGCAGTATTTT